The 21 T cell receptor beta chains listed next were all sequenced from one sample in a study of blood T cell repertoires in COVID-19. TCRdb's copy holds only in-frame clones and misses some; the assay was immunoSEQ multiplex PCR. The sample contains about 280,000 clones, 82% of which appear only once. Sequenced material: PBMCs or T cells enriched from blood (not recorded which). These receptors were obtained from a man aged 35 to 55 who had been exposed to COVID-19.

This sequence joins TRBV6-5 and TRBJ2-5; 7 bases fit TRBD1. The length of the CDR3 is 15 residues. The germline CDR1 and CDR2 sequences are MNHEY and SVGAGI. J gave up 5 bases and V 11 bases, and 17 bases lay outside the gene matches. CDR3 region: CAYPQGGSPRETQYF. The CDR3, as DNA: TGTGCCTACCCCCAAGGGGGCTCCCCGAGGGAGACCCAGTACTTC.

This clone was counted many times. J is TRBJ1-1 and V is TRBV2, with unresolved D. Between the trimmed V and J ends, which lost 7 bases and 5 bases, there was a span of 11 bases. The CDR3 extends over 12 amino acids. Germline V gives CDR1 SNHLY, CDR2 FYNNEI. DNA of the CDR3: TGTGCCAGCATCGGGAGTACGACTGAAGCTTTCTTT. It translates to CASIGSTTEAFF.

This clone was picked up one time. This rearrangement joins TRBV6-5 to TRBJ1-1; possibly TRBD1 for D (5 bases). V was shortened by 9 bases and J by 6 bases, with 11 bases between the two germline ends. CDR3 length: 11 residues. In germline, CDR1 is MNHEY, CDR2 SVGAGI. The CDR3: CASIRAAEAFF. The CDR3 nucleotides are TGTGCCAGTATCAGGGCTGCTGAAGCTTTCTTT.

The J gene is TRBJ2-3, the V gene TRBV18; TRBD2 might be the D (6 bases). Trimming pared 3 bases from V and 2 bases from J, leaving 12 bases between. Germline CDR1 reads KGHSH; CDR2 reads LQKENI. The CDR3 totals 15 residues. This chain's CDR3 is CASSPPSVITDTQYF. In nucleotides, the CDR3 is TGTGCCAGCTCACCCCCTAGCGTAATCACAGATACGCAGTATTTT.

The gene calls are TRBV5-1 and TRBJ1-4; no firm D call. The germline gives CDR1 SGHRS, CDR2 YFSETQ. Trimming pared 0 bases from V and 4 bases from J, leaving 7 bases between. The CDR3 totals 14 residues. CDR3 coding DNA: TGCGCCAGCAGCTTGGCGGAGATTAATGAAAAACTGTTTTTT. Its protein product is CASSLAEINEKLFF.

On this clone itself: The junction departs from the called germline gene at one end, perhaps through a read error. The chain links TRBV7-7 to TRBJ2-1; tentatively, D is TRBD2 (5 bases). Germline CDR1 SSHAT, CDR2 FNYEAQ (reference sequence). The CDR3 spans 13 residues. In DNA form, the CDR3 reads TGTGCTAGCAGCTTAGGAGGTTTTGGTGAGCAGTTCTTC. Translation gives CASSLGGFGEQFF.

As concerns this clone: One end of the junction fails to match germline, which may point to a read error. Here the CDR3 reads CASSIGMGLQETQYF. CDR3 DNA sequence: TGTGCTAGCAGCATAGGGATGGGACTCCAAGAGACCCAGTACTTC. The chain has TRBV7-7 and TRBJ2-5; D is possibly TRBD2 (6 bases). This CDR3 is 15 amino acids long. Germline CDR1 reads SSHAT; CDR2 reads FNYEAQ (reference sequence).

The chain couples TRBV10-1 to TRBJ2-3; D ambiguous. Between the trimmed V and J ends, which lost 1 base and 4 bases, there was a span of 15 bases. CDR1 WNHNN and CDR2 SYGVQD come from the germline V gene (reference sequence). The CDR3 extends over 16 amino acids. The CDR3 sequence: CASSEWSGQSPDTQYF. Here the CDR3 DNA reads TGCGCCAGCAGTGAGTGGTCGGGTCAGAGCCCAGATACGCAGTATTTT.

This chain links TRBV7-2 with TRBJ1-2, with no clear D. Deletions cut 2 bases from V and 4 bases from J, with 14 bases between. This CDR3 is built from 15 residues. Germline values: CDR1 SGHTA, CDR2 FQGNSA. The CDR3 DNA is TGTGCCAGCAGCTTAAAGCGGACGGGCTTCTATGGCTACACCTTC. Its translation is CASSLKRTGFYGYTF.

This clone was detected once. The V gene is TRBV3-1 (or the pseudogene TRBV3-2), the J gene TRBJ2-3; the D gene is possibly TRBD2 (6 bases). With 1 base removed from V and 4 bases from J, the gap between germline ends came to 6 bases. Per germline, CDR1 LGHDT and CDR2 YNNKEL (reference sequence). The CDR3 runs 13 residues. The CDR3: CASSQGEADTQYF. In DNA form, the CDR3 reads TGTGCCAGCAGCCAAGGGGAGGCAGATACGCAGTATTTT.

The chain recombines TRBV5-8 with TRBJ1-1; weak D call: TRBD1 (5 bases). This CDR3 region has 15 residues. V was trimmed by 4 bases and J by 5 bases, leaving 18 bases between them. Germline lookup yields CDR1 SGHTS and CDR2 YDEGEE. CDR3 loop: CASSRPPVGPTEAFF. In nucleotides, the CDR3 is TGTGCCAGCAGCCGGCCCCCTGTGGGGCCGACTGAAGCTTTCTTT.

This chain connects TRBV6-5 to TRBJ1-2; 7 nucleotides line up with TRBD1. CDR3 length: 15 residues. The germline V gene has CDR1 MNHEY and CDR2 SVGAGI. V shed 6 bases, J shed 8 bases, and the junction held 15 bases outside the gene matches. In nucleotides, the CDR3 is TGTGCCAGCAGAATAGAGACAGGGACCTCCCGGGGCTACACCTTC. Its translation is CASRIETGTSRGYTF.

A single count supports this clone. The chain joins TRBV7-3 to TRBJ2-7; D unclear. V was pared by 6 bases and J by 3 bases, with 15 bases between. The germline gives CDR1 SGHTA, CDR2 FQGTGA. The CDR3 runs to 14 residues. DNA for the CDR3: TGTGCCAGCAGATGTAGTGGGCAGAACTACGAGCAGTACTTC. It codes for CASRCSGQNYEQYF.

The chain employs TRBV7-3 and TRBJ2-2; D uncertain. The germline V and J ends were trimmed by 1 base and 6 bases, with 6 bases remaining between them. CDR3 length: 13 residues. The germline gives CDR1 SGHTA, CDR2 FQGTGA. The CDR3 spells CASSLIIAGELFF. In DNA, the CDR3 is TGTGCCAGCAGCTTAATTATTGCCGGGGAGCTGTTTTTT.

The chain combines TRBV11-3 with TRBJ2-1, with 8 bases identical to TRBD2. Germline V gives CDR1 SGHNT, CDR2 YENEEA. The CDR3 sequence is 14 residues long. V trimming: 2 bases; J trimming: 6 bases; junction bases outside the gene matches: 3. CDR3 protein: CASSLMTSVNEQFF. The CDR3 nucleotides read TGTGCCAGCAGCTTAATGACTAGCGTCAATGAGCAGTTCTTC.

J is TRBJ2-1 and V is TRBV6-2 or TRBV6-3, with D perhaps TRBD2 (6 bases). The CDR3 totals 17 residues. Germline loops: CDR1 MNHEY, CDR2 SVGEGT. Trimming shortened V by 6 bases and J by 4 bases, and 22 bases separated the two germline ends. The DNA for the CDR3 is TGTGCCAGCAGCCCTATCTGGTCCACCGGGGGTTACAATGAGCAGTTCTTC. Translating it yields CASSPIWSTGGYNEQFF.

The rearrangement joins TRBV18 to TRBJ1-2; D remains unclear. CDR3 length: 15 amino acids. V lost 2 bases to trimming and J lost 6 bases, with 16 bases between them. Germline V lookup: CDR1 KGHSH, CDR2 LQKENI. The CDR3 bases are TGTGCCAGCTCACCAATACGACAAGGCCCTCATGGCTACACCTTC. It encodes CASSPIRQGPHGYTF.

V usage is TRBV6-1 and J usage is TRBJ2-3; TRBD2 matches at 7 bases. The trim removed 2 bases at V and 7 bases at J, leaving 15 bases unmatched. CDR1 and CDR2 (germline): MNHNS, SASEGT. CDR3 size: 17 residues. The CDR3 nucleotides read TGTGCCAGCAGTGAACTCGCGGGGGAACCCTCTCTAAATACGCAGTATTTT. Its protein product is CASSELAGEPSLNTQYF.

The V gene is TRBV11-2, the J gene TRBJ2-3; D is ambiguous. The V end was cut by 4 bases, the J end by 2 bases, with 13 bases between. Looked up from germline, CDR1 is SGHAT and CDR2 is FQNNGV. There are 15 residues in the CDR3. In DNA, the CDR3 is TGTGCCAGCAGCTCCCAGATGGAGAACACAGATACGCAGTATTTT. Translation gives CASSSQMENTDTQYF.

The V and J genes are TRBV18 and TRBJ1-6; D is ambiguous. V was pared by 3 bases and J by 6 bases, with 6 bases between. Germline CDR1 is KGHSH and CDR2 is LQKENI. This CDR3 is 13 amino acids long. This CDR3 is CASSPNSNSPLHF. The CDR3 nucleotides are TGTGCCAGCTCACCCAATAGTAATTCACCCCTCCACTTT.

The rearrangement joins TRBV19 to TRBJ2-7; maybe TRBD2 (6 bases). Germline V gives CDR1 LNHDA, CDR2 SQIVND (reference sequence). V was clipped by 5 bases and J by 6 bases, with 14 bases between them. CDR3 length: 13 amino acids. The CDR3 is CASSVRRESEQYF. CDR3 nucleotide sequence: TGTGCCAGTAGTGTGAGGAGGGAGTCCGAGCAGTACTTC.